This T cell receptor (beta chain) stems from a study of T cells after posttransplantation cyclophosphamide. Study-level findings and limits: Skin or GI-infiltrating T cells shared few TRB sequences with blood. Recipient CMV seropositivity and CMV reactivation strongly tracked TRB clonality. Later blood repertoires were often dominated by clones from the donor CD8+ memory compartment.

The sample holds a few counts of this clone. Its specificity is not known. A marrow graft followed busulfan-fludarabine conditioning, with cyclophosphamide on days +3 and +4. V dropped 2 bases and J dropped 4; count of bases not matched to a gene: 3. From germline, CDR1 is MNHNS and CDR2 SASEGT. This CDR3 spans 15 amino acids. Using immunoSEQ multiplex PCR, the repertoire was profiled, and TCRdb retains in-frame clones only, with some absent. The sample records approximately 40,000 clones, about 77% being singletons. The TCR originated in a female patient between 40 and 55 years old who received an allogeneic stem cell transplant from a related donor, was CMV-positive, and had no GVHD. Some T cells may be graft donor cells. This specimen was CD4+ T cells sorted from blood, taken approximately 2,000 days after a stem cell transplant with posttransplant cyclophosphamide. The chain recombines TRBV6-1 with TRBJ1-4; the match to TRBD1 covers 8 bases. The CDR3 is CASSEQGQGNEKLFF. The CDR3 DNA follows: TGTGCCAGCAGTGAACAAGGACAGGGTAATGAAAAACTGTTTTTT.